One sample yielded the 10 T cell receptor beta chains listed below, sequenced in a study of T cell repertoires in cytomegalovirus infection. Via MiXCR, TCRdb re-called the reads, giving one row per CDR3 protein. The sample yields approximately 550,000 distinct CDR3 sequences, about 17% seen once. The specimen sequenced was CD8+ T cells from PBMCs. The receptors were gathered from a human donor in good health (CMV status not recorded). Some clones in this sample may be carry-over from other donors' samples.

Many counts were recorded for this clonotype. DNA for the CDR3: TGTGCCAGCAGGATTGCAACTAATGAAAAACTGTTTTTT. The encoded protein is CASRIATNEKLFF. V usage is TRBV7-9 and J usage is TRBJ1-4; no clear D. V lost 6 bases and J lost 0, with 5 bases in between. Germline lookup yields CDR1 SEHNR and CDR2 FQNEAQ (reference sequence). CDR3 length: 13 amino acids.

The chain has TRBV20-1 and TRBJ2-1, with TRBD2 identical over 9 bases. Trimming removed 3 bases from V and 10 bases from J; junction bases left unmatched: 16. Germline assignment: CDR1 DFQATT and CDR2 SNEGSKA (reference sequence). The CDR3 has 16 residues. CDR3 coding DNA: TGCAGTGCTAGTAGGTTCGCTAGCGGGGATGGGGTAGAGCAGTTCTTC. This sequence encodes CSASRFASGDGVEQFF.

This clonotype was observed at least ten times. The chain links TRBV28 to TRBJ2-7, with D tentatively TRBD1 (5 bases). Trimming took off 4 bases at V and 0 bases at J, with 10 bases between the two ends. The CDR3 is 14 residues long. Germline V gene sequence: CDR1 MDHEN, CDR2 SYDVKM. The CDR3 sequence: CASSSRVDSYEQYF. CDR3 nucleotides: TGTGCCAGCAGTTCCAGGGTCGACTCCTACGAGCAGTACTTC.

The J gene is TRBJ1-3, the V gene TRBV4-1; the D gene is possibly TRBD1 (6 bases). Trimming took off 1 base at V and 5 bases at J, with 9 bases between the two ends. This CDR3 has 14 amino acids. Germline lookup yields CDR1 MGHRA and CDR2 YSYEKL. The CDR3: CASSQGQERNTIYF. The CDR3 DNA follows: TGCGCCAGCAGCCAAGGACAGGAGAGAAACACCATATATTTT.

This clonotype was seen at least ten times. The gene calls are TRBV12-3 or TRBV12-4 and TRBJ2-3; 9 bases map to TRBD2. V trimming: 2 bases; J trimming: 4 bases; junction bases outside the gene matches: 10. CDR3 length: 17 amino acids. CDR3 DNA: TGTGCCAGCAGTTTACCTTTCTTAGCGGGAGAGGCAGATACGCAGTATTTT. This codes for CASSLPFLAGEADTQYF.

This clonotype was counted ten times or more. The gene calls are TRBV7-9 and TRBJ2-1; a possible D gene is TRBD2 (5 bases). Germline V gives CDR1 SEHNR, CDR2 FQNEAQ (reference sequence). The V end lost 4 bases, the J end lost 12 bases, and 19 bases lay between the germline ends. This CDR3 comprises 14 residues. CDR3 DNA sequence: TGTGCCAGCAGCTCGATCCTACTAGGACTTTGGCAGTTCTTC. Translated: CASSSILLGLWQFF. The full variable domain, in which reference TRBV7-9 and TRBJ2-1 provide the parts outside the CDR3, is DTGVSQNPRHKITKRGQNVTFRCDPISEHNRLYWYRQTLGQGPEFLTYFQNEAQLEKSRLLSDRFSAERPKGSFSTLEIQRTEQGDSAMYLCASSSILLGLWQFFGPGTRLTVL.

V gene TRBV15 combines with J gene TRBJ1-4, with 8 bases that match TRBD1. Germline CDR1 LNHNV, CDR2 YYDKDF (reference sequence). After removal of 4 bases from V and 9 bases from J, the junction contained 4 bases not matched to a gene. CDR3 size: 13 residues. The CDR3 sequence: CATSIGQGKKLFF. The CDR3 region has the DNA TGTGCCACCAGCATCGGACAGGGTAAAAAACTGTTTTTT.

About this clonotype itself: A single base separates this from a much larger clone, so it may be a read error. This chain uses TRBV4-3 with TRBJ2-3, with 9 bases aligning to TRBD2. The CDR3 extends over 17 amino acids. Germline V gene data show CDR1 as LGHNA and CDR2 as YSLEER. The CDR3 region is CACSPGLAAMGTDTQYF. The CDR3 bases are TGCGCCTGCAGCCCGGGACTAGCAGCGATGGGCACAGATACGCAGTATTTT.

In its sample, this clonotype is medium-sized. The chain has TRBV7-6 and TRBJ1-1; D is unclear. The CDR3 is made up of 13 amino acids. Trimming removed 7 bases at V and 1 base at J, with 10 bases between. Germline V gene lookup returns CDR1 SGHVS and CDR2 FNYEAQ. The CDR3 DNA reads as TGTGCCAGCAAGAGGACTGCGAACACTGAAGCTTTCTTT. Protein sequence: CASKRTANTEAFF.

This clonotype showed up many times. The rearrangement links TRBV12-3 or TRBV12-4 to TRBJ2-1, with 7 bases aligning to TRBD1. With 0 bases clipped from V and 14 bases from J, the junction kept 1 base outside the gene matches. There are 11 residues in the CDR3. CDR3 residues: CASSLAGQEFF. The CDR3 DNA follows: TGTGCCAGCAGTTTAGCCGGACAGGAGTTCTTC.